Below, 26 T cell receptor beta chains from the same sample are listed, as sequenced in a study of blood T cell repertoires in COVID-19. Clones were sequenced by immunoSEQ multiplex PCR, and TCRdb holds only the in-frame ones, with some missing. Found here are 250,000 or so clones, about 86% of them singletons; the top ten hold about 9%. Sequencing input: peripheral blood. These receptors were taken from an older man with acute or convalescent COVID-19.

The V gene is TRBV2, the J gene TRBJ2-5; 9 bases map to TRBD1. V was pared by 7 bases and J by 4 bases, with 7 bases of the junction left unmatched. Germline V gives CDR1 SNHLY, CDR2 FYNNEI. This CDR3 is built from 14 residues. The CDR3 DNA is TGTGCCAGCAAGACGTCGACAGGGGGAGAGACCCAGTACTTC. As protein: CASKTSTGGETQYF.

The rearrangement joins TRBV7-3 to TRBJ2-3; D is possibly TRBD1 (5 bases). CDR1 is SGHTA, CDR2 FQGTGA, per germline. The CDR3 length is 13 residues. Trimming cost V 4 bases and J 6 bases, with 11 bases left between them. CDR3: CASSSTVFDTQYF. CDR3 bases: TGTGCCAGCAGCTCGACAGTTTTTGATACGCAGTATTTT.

The chain combines TRBV28 with TRBJ1-6, with D perhaps TRBD1 (5 bases). The germline V and J ends were trimmed by 3 bases and 4 bases, with 19 bases remaining between them. CDR3 length: 18 residues. Per germline, CDR1 MDHEN and CDR2 SYDVKM. The CDR3 DNA is TGTGCCAGCAGTTTTAGGTCTGGTGGGGCAGTTTATAATTCACCCCTCCACTTT. Protein sequence: CASSFRSGGAVYNSPLHF.

The chain joins TRBV5-1 to TRBJ1-4; D gene ambiguous. CDR3 length: 16 residues. Trimming pared 2 bases from V and 0 bases from J, leaving 11 bases between. The germline gives CDR1 SGHRS, CDR2 YFSETQ. The CDR3 sequence: CASSFLTASTNEKLFF. The CDR3, as DNA: TGCGCCAGCAGCTTCTTAACAGCCTCAACTAATGAAAAACTGTTTTTT.

The V and J genes are TRBV4-2 and TRBJ1-5, with 7 bases matching TRBD1. Germline V gene data show CDR1 as LGHNA and CDR2 as YNFKEQ. The CDR3 loop spans 15 amino acids. V shed 4 bases and J 6 bases; nucleotides not matched to a gene: 9. The CDR3 region is CASSRETGLGQPQHF. The CDR3 region has the DNA TGTGCCAGCAGCCGAGAGACAGGGCTAGGTCAGCCCCAGCATTTT.

The chain recombines TRBV10-3 with TRBJ2-7; 9 bases agree with TRBD1. This CDR3 is built from 13 residues. Germline-derived CDR1 and CDR2 are ENHRY and SYGVKD. V shed 5 bases, J shed 3 bases, and the junction held 2 bases outside the gene matches. The CDR3 bases are TGTGCCATCAGTCCGACAGGGGGCTACGAGCAGTACTTC. Residues: CAISPTGGYEQYF.

The chain combines TRBV6-5 with TRBJ1-6, with D possibly matching TRBD1 (5 bases). CDR1 is MNHEY and CDR2 is SVGAGI in the germline V gene. The CDR3 consists of 14 residues. The V gene lost 2 bases and the J gene lost 8 bases, with 10 bases spanning the gap. The CDR3 spells CASSYKGRDSPLHF. For the CDR3, the DNA is TGTGCCAGCAGTTACAAGGGGAGGGATTCACCCCTCCACTTT.

The gene calls are TRBV13 and TRBJ2-1; a possible D gene is TRBD2 (6 bases). Trimming stripped 5 bases from V and 10 bases from J, with 24 bases between. This CDR3 comprises 16 residues. Germline V gene lookup returns CDR1 PRHDT and CDR2 FYEKMQ (reference sequence). CDR3 in amino acids: CASSPNPGRYRGEQFF. The CDR3 DNA sequence: TGTGCCAGCAGCCCCAATCCGGGACGTTACCGGGGGGAGCAGTTCTTC. The variable domain in full, with the rest retrieved from reference TRBV13 and TRBJ2-1, is AAGVIQSPRHLIKEKRETATLKCYPIPRHDTVYWYQQGPGQDPQFLISFYEKMQSDKGSIPDRFSAQQFSDYHSELNMSSLELGDSALYFCASSPNPGRYRGEQFFGPGTRLTVL.

CDR3 nucleotide sequence: TGTGCCAGCAGCTTAGACCAGCGCGGGGTTCATGGTACGCAGTATTTT. Protein product: CASSLDQRGVHGTQYF. The rearrangement uses TRBV7-3 and TRBJ2-3, with a tentative D call TRBD2 (6 bases). The CDR3 loop spans 16 amino acids. The germline V gene has CDR1 SGHTA and CDR2 FQGTGA. The V end lost 2 bases, the J end lost 8 bases, and 20 bases lay between the germline ends.

This rearrangement joins TRBV19 to TRBJ2-6; no definite D call. Germline assignment: CDR1 LNHDA and CDR2 SQIVND (reference sequence). V was shortened by 5 bases and J by 2 bases, with 4 bases between the two germline ends. This CDR3 is built from 13 residues. This CDR3 reads CASSQTGANVLTF. The CDR3 DNA follows: TGTGCCAGTAGTCAGACTGGGGCCAACGTCCTGACTTTC.

CDR3 DNA sequence: TGTGCCAGCATCCCAATAGACGGGTACGAGCAGTACTTC. Encoded protein: CASIPIDGYEQYF. The V and J genes are TRBV11-2 and TRBJ2-7; D is unclear. This CDR3 has 13 amino acids. V was shortened by 7 bases and J by 4 bases, with 14 bases between the two germline ends. Looked up from germline, CDR1 is SGHAT and CDR2 is FQNNGV.

For this clone: The CDR3 ends on some other residue instead of the conserved phenylalanine or tryptophan, so this is likely a read error. The DNA is omitted, as the CDR3 cannot be located on it reliably, and the CDR3 follows TCRdb's listing. The chain uses TRBV21-1 and TRBJ1-6. TRBV21-1 is shown as a pseudogene. The CDR3 length is 13 residues, termini included. The CDR3 here is CASSKADPGTSRY.

The chain has TRBV29-1 and TRBJ2-5; TRBD2 matches 11 bases. Germline-derived CDR1 and CDR2 are SQVTM and ANQGSEA. J was trimmed by 9 bases and V by 6 bases; bases with no gene match: 12. The CDR3 spans 14 residues. The CDR3 DNA reads as TGCAGCGTCGCGGGACTAGCGGCTCAAGGGGCCCAGTACTTC. It yields the protein CSVAGLAAQGAQYF. Supplemented by reference TRBV29-1 and TRBJ2-5, the full variable domain reads SAVISQKPSRDICQRGTSLTIQCQVDSQVTMMFWYRQQPGQSLTLIATANQGSEATYESGFVIDKFPISRPNLTFSTLTVSNMSPEDSSIYLCSVAGLAAQGAQYFGPGTRLLVL.

The CDR3 spells CATEGRGGQPLSTDTQYF. The CDR3 DNA reads as TGTGCCACCGAAGGACGAGGGGGACAGCCCCTGAGCACAGATACGCAGTATTTT. The chain couples TRBV7-9 to TRBJ2-3, with 7 bases lining up with TRBD1. The CDR3 sequence is 18 residues long. The trim removed 10 bases at V and 0 bases at J, leaving 19 bases unmatched. Per the germline V gene, CDR1 is SEHNR and CDR2 is FQNEAQ (reference sequence).

J is TRBJ1-5 and V is TRBV5-6, with TRBD1 matching 7 bases. Germline loops: CDR1 SGHDT, CDR2 YYEEEE. CDR3 length: 17 residues. J gave up 5 bases and V 2 bases, and 13 bases lay outside the gene matches. Written as DNA, the CDR3 is TGTGCCAGCAGCTTCCTGAGGACAGGCTCTGCGGATCAGCCCCAGCATTTT. Residues: CASSFLRTGSADQPQHF.

V and J are TRBV7-3 and TRBJ1-1; D ambiguous. This CDR3 is 13 amino acids long. Per germline, CDR1 SGHTA and CDR2 FQGTGA. Trimming took off 2 bases at V and 1 base at J, with 5 bases between the two ends. CDR3 sequence reads: CASSLLANTEAFF. CDR3 nucleotide sequence: TGTGCCAGCAGCTTACTGGCGAACACTGAAGCTTTCTTT.

The DNA of the CDR3 is TGCGCCAGCAGCTTGGAGGGACAGATAAATTCACCCCTCCACTTT. This gives the protein CASSLEGQINSPLHF. The chain uses TRBV5-1 and TRBJ1-6; TRBD1 agrees at 7 bases. The CDR3 runs 15 residues. The V and J ends lost 0 bases and 7 bases, in that order; junction bases with no gene match: 4. Germline V gene sequence: CDR1 SGHRS, CDR2 YFSETQ.

CDR3 region: CASSIRDRYYGYTF. DNA for the CDR3: TGTGCCAGTAGTATCAGGGACAGATACTATGGCTACACCTTC. V usage is TRBV19 and J usage is TRBJ1-2; 7 bases agree with TRBD1. Per the germline V gene, CDR1 is LNHDA and CDR2 is SQIVND (reference sequence). The CDR3 covers 14 residues. Losses at the gene ends were 3 bases for V and 3 bases for J; bases not matched to a gene: 4.

There are a few counts of this clone. The V gene is TRBV5-1, the J gene TRBJ2-7; TRBD2 is a possible D gene (5 bases). Deletions cut 1 base from V and 4 bases from J, with 15 bases between. Germline values: CDR1 SGHRS, CDR2 YFSETQ. The CDR3 runs to 15 residues. The CDR3 loop is CASSLNSVPAYEQYF. DNA of the CDR3: TGCGCCAGCAGCTTGAATAGCGTTCCCGCTTACGAGCAGTACTTC. The variable domain in full, with the rest retrieved from reference TRBV5-1 and TRBJ2-7, is KAGVTQTPRYLIKTRGQQVTLSCSPISGHRSVSWYQQTPGQGLQFLFEYFSETQRNKGNFPGRFSGRQFSNSRSEMNVSTLELGDSALYLCASSLNSVPAYEQYFGPGTRLTVT.

This clone was seen just once. The rearrangement joins TRBV9 to TRBJ2-1; 9 bases fit TRBD2. CDR1 and CDR2 from the germline V gene are SGDLS and YYNGEE. The CDR3 is made up of 15 amino acids. Germline trimming cut 6 bases from V and 4 bases from J; bases unmatched to any gene: 8. DNA of the CDR3: TGTGCCAGCAACCAAGGACTAGCGCCGTACAATGAGCAGTTCTTC. Protein product: CASNQGLAPYNEQFF.

The rearrangement joins TRBV28 to TRBJ1-4; D is ambiguous. The CDR3 is made up of 14 amino acids. The V end was cut by 2 bases, the J end by 8 bases, with 12 bases between. CDR1 and CDR2 (germline): MDHEN, SYDVKM. CDR3 nucleotide sequence: TGTGCCAGCAGTTTAGGGCCCCGAGAGGAAAAACTGTTTTTT. Translating gives CASSLGPREEKLFF.

This clone was recorded a few times. The gene calls are TRBV5-1 and TRBJ1-1, with TRBD1 identical over 7 bases. Germline loops: CDR1 SGHRS, CDR2 YFSETQ. Germline trimming cut 6 bases from V and 1 base from J; bases unmatched to any gene: 3. The CDR3 totals 13 residues. The CDR3 reads CASKEGANTEAFF. DNA for the CDR3: TGCGCCAGCAAGGAGGGGGCGAACACTGAAGCTTTCTTT.

This chain uses TRBV7-9 with TRBJ1-6; D is unclear. Trimming pared 3 bases from V and 9 bases from J, leaving 12 bases between. The CDR3 totals 14 residues. The V gene's germline CDR1 is SEHNR and CDR2 FQNEAQ (reference sequence). This chain's CDR3 is CASSFPPRGSPLHF. Written as DNA, the CDR3 is TGTGCCAGCAGCTTCCCCCCCCGGGGTTCACCCCTCCACTTT.

This clone was seen more than once but under ten times. The rearrangement joins TRBV7-9 to TRBJ1-5, with TRBD1 matching 9 bases. The CDR3 runs 14 residues. V dropped 4 bases and J dropped 6; count of bases not matched to a gene: 4. Germline V gene data show CDR1 as SEHNR and CDR2 as FQNEAQ (reference sequence). The CDR3 DNA reads TGTGCCAGCAGCTCACAGGGGGCACCTCAGCCCCAGCATTTT. Translating gives CASSSQGAPQPQHF.

The CDR3 here is CASSLRRQGGSPLHF. The CDR3 region has the DNA TGTGCCAGCAGTTTACGAAGGCAGGGTGGATCACCCCTCCACTTT. This chain uses TRBV28 with TRBJ1-6, with a tentative D call TRBD1 (5 bases). Per the germline V gene, CDR1 is MDHEN and CDR2 is SYDVKM. V was shortened by 2 bases and J by 10 bases, with 15 bases between the two germline ends. The CDR3 is 15 residues long. The variable domain in full, completed from reference TRBV28 and TRBJ1-6, reads DVKVTQSSRYLVKRTGEKVFLECVQDMDHENMFWYRQDPGLGLRLIYFSYDVKMKEKGDIPEGYSVSREKKERFSLILESASTNQTSMYLCASSLRRQGGSPLHFGNGTRLTVT.

The genes are TRBV19 and TRBJ1-1; D not certain. V lost 8 bases and J lost 0, with 16 bases in between. The CDR3 consists of 15 residues. Germline V gives CDR1 LNHDA, CDR2 SQIVND (reference sequence). The CDR3 loop is CASSPGRRMNTEAFF. The CDR3 nucleotides read TGTGCCAGTTCACCGGGTCGAAGAATGAACACTGAAGCTTTCTTT.